This T cell receptor (beta chain) derives from a study of CD8 T cells in ankylosing spondylitis. This CDR3 is built from 15 residues. Looked up from germline, CDR1 is SGHTA and CDR2 is FQGTGA. V gave up 1 base and J gave up 11 bases, with 15 bases separating them. As regards this clonotype: Its specificity is not known.

Libraries for TCR beta were made by quantitative 5'-RACE with molecular barcodes. A single record per CDR3 protein comes from TCRdb applying MiXCR to the 5' RACE reads. The data contain hundreds of thousands of distinct CDR3 sequences, about 20% of them seen just once; the ten biggest clones take up 7.8%. Points from the study as a whole: Significant enrichment of disease-linked clones was reported in matched ankylosing spondylitis synovial fluid. Relatively rare in peripheral blood, disease-linked clones were also CD8+. Blood from ankylosing spondylitis patients appeared to carry a characteristic eight-variant TCR beta motif.

Material: blood, either unsorted or a sorted T cell fraction (not recorded which). The chain is built from TRBV7-3 and TRBJ2-6; tentative D call: TRBD2 (5 bases). The source is a male donor with ankylosing spondylitis or in good health (not recorded which). CDR3 residues: CASSLKPLDGDVLTF. DNA for the CDR3: TGTGCCAGCAGCTTAAAACCCCTTGACGGGGACGTCCTGACTTTC.